The entry below gives a single T cell receptor (beta chain) sequence along with its context. These data are taken from a study of blood T cell repertoires in COVID-19. Study as a whole: Researchers got acute and convalescent COVID-19 samples from the United States, Italy and Spain.

This table comes from immunoSEQ multiplex PCR, and its TCRdb copy is limited to in-frame clones, with some not included. This sample has more than 250,000 clones, with approximately 89% found just once. All enrollees were roughly 18 to 89 years old and from approximately 24 US areas. Germline values: CDR1 KGHSH, CDR2 LQKENI. The V gene lost 2 bases and the J gene lost 0 bases, with 7 bases spanning the gap. The CDR3 covers 14 residues. Sequenced sample: PBMCs or T cells enriched from blood (not recorded which). The source is a woman between 35 and 50 years old with acute COVID-19. The chain links TRBV18 to TRBJ1-1; no reliable D call. The CDR3 bases are TGTGCCAGCTCACCATCAGCGCTGAACACTGAAGCTTTCTTT. Amino acid sequence: CASSPSALNTEAFF.